These 17 T cell receptor beta chains were sequenced from one sample in a study of a mutant IDH1 vaccine in newly diagnosed glioma. Time point indicated: baseline, week 1 (first vaccination visit). Treatment meaning: pre-vaccination baseline after standard-of-care therapy. Using immunoSEQ multiplex PCR, the repertoire was profiled, and TCRdb retains in-frame clones only, with some absent. The sample has some 56,000 clones, about nine tenths seen once. The starting material was PBMCs, obtained from a glioma patient treated with radiotherapy, temozolomide or both. These receptors were collected from a man in his fifties with glioma.

This clone has a single count. This chain joins TRBV7-2 and TRBJ2-5; possibly TRBD1 or TRBD2 for D (5 bases each). Germline CDR1 is SGHTA and CDR2 is FQGNSA. Trimming took off 5 bases at V and 9 bases at J, with 19 bases between the two ends. This CDR3 is 14 amino acids long. The CDR3 here is CASSRHGSRGPQYF. CDR3 bases: TGTGCCAGCAGCAGACATGGGTCCCGGGGCCCCCAGTACTTC.

In this sample, this clone turned up once. This chain joins TRBV5-1 and TRBJ1-3; D ambiguous. This CDR3 has 15 amino acids. The V end lost 6 bases, the J end lost 0 bases, and 13 bases lay between the germline ends. Germline loops: CDR1 SGHRS, CDR2 YFSETQ. The CDR3 DNA follows: TGCGCCAGCATGATGAACGGGAACTCTGGAAACACCATATATTTT. Residues: CASMMNGNSGNTIYF.

V gene TRBV2 combines with J gene TRBJ1-1; 8 bases fit TRBD1. Germline-derived CDR1 and CDR2 are SNHLY and FYNNEI. The CDR3 contains 14 residues. J lost 6 bases, V lost 5 bases, and 8 bases had no gene match. The CDR3, as DNA: TGTGCCAGCAGTCTCTCCAGGGGGCCCCCTGAAGCTTTCTTT. Amino acids: CASSLSRGPPEAFF.

The CDR3 nucleotides read TGTGCCAGCAGGACAGGGGTACAGCCCCAGCATTTT. Its protein is CASRTGVQPQHF. The V gene is TRBV28, the J gene TRBJ1-5, with 8 nucleotides matching TRBD1. The CDR3 loop spans 12 amino acids. V was pared by 6 bases and J by 7 bases, with 2 bases of the junction left unmatched. The germline CDR1 and CDR2 sequences are MDHEN and SYDVKM.

V is TRBV29-1 and J is TRBJ2-6, with TRBD1 as a possible D gene (6 bases). This CDR3 contains 16 residues. Germline loops: CDR1 SQVTM, CDR2 ANQGSEA. V dropped 3 bases and J dropped 0 bases, with 12 bases sitting between them. The CDR3 DNA follows: TGCAGCGTTGATGGGGGCGGGCGCTCTGGGGCCAACGTCCTGACTTTC. Encoded protein: CSVDGGGRSGANVLTF.

V gene TRBV5-4 combines with J gene TRBJ2-1; TRBD1 is a possible D gene (6 bases). Trimming pared 3 bases from V and 3 bases from J, leaving 13 bases between. Germline values: CDR1 SGHNT, CDR2 YYREEE (reference sequence). This CDR3 region has 15 residues. The chain's CDR3 is CASSSGTTIYNEQFF. In nucleotides, the CDR3 is TGTGCCAGCAGCTCCGGGACAACTATCTACAATGAGCAGTTCTTC.

The chain carries TRBV28 and TRBJ1-1; 10 nucleotides line up with TRBD1. This CDR3 comprises 15 residues. The ends lost 5 bases at V and 5 bases at J; junction bases unmatched: 8. Looked up from germline, CDR1 is MDHEN and CDR2 is SYDVKM. The CDR3 DNA reads as TGTGCCAGCAGTCCTATGGGACAGGGGATAACTGAAGCTTTCTTT. This codes for CASSPMGQGITEAFF. The whole variable domain, remainder taken from reference TRBV28 and TRBJ1-1, is DVKVTQSSRYLVKRTGEKVFLECVQDMDHENMFWYRQDPGLGLRLIYFSYDVKMKEKGDIPEGYSVSREKKERFSLILESASTNQTSMYLCASSPMGQGITEAFFGQGTRLTVV.

The V and J genes are TRBV5-4 and TRBJ2-7; 10 bases map to TRBD1. Germline CDR1 and CDR2: SGHNT and YYREEE (reference sequence). CDR3 length: 15 residues. The junction had 8 bases not matched to a gene; V was cut back by 4 bases and J by 4 bases. CDR3 protein: CASSPGTGEGYEQYF. As DNA, the CDR3 is TGTGCCAGCAGCCCCGGGACAGGGGAGGGGTACGAGCAGTACTTC. The full variable domain, rest sourced from reference TRBV5-4 and TRBJ2-7, is ETGVTQSPTHLIKTRGQQVTLRCSSQSGHNTVSWYQQALGQGPQFIFQYYREEENGRGNFPPRFSGLQFPNYSSELNVNALELDDSALYLCASSPGTGEGYEQYFGPGTRLTVT.

This chain connects TRBV11-2 to TRBJ1-3; D is perhaps TRBD1 (5 bases). The CDR3 length is 15 residues. Trimming shortened V by 1 base and J by 2 bases, and 9 bases separated the two germline ends. Germline V gene data show CDR1 as SGHAT and CDR2 as FQNNGV. CDR3 region: CASSLGSRAGNTIYF. The CDR3 nucleotides read TGTGCCAGCAGCTTAGGTAGCAGGGCTGGAAACACCATATATTTT.

V gene TRBV27 combines with J gene TRBJ1-3, with 8 bases aligning to TRBD1. From germline, CDR1 is MNHEY and CDR2 SMNVEV (reference sequence). The CDR3 is made up of 16 amino acids. The junction had 4 bases not matched to a gene; V was cut back by 2 bases and J by 1 base. The chain's CDR3 is CASSLKQGGSGNTIYF. In DNA form, the CDR3 reads TGTGCCAGCAGTTTAAAACAGGGGGGATCTGGAAACACCATATATTTT.

The chain is built from TRBV7-2 and TRBJ2-7; D ambiguous. Between the trimmed V and J ends, which lost 2 bases and 2 bases, there was a span of 10 bases. Germline V gives CDR1 SGHTA, CDR2 FQGNSA. The CDR3 runs 14 residues. CDR3 in DNA: TGTGCCAGCAGCTTAATTTTAACTGCCTACGAGCAGTACTTC. Translating it yields CASSLILTAYEQYF.

The chain employs TRBV5-1 and TRBJ1-6; tentative D call: TRBD1 (6 bases). The V end lost 3 bases, the J end lost 10 bases, and 14 bases lay between the germline ends. The CDR3 is made up of 14 amino acids. The V gene's germline CDR1 is SGHRS and CDR2 YFSETQ. The DNA for the CDR3 is TGCGCCAGCAGCTCGAGGACAGCAGACTCACCCCTCCACTTT. Protein sequence: CASSSRTADSPLHF.

The chain joins TRBV7-3 to TRBJ2-2; D unresolved. CDR3 size: 12 residues. Per the germline V gene, CDR1 is SGHTA and CDR2 is FQGTGA. V dropped 4 bases and J dropped 6 bases, with 6 bases sitting between them. For the CDR3, the DNA is TGTGCCAGCAGCTCACCCGCCGGGGAGCTGTTTTTT. Its protein is CASSSPAGELFF.

Concerning this clone itself: One end of the junction fails to match germline, which may point to a read error. The chain links TRBV9 to TRBJ2-2; D might be TRBD1 or TRBD2, each matching 7 bases. The CDR3 consists of 19 residues. Germline lookup yields CDR1 SGDLS and CDR2 YYNGEE. The CDR3 nucleotides read TGTGCCAGCGGCGTAGCTACCGGGGGGACAGCCCGAAACACCGGGGAGCTGTTTTTT. The encoded protein is CASGVATGGTARNTGELFF.

The rearrangement links TRBV27 to TRBJ1-1; D uncertain. Trimming took 3 bases from V and 0 from J, leaving 8 bases between them. From germline, CDR1 is MNHEY and CDR2 SMNVEV (reference sequence). This CDR3 spans 14 amino acids. The CDR3 region has the DNA TGTGCCAGCAGTTTTTCGGGTATGAACACTGAAGCTTTCTTT. This codes for CASSFSGMNTEAFF.

The chain uses TRBV7-3 and TRBJ2-7, with 8 bases fitting TRBD1. Trimming took 5 bases from V and 7 from J; bases not matched to a gene: 7. Germline CDR1 and CDR2: SGHTA and FQGTGA. CDR3 length equals 13 residues. The CDR3: CASSGQGDGEQYF. The CDR3 bases are TGTGCCAGCAGCGGACAGGGAGATGGTGAGCAGTACTTC.

The genes are TRBV21-1 and TRBJ1-6; TRBD1 is taken as the D call from the table, unchecked against the DNA. TRBV21-1 is a pseudogene segment. The CDR3 extends over 15 amino acids. DNA for the CDR3: TGTGCCAGCAGCTACCCACGAACGCCAGGCTCACCCCTCCACTTT. Translated: CASSYPRTPGSPLHF.